This is a list of T cell receptor beta chains from one sample in a study of T cells after yellow fever vaccination. TCRdb reprocessed the 5' RACE reads via MiXCR and lists one record per CDR3 protein. The repertoire holds about 300,000 distinct CDR3 sequences, with about 4% as singletons. The sequenced sample was PBMCs, obtained 5 days after the yellow fever booster vaccination. Every receptor here comes from a young man who received the YFV17D yellow fever vaccine. Each CDR3 is given with its conserved first and last residue. The D gene is left open where the match is weak. Clone size, where shown, is once, few, many, or a class for clones that have expanded.

clone_size,j_call,v_call,d_call,cdr3_length,cdr3_nt,cdr3_aa
NA,TRBJ2-3,TRBV20-1,NA,12,TGCAGTGCGCTGACCCAAACAGATACGCAGTATTTT,CSALTQTDTQYF
few,TRBJ2-3,TRBV10-3,NA,17,TGTGCCATCAGTCGCCGGGCCCCAGGCGAAGGCACAGATACGCAGTATTTT,CAISRRAPGEGTDTQYF
few,TRBJ2-7,TRBV6-1,NA,12,TGTGCCAGCAGTCGACAGCCCTACGAGCAGTACTTC,CASSRQPYEQYF
NA,TRBJ2-7,TRBV7-9,NA,15,TGTGCCAGCAGTTTGGGGCCGATGGGGGTAAACGAGCAGTACTTC,CASSLGPMGVNEQYF
many,TRBJ1-1,TRBV6-2/TRBV6-3,NA,13,TGTGCCAGCCGGGGCAGTTCGAACACTGAAGCTTTCTTT,CASRGSSNTEAFF
few,TRBJ2-1,TRBV7-2,TRBD2,13,TGTGCCAGCAGCTTAGGGGGACTATATGAGCAGTTCTTC,CASSLGGLYEQFF
few,TRBJ1-4,TRBV12-3/TRBV12-4,NA,11,TGTGCCAGCAGTCCCCGTGAAAAACTGTTTTTT,CASSPREKLFF
many,TRBJ2-3,TRBV5-8,TRBD1,16,TGTGCCAGCAGCGTCAACAGGGGATTGACCACAGATACGCAGTATTTT,CASSVNRGLTTDTQYF
many,TRBJ2-3,TRBV6-5,TRBD2,17,TGTGCCAGCAGTTACTTCGCGACTAGCGGGGGCGCAGATACGCAGTATTTT,CASSYFATSGGADTQYF
many,TRBJ1-1,TRBV7-2,TRBD1,14,TGTGCCAGCAGCTCAACAGGGGGCCTCACTGAAGCTTTCTTT,CASSSTGGLTEAFF
many,TRBJ2-3,TRBV7-2,NA,15,TGTGCCAGCAGCCGGTCCTCCCCCCTCACAGATACGCAGTATTTT,CASSRSSPLTDTQYF
few,TRBJ1-5,TRBV18,TRBD1,17,TGTGCCAGCTCACCACCCCCCAGGGGGGGTGGCTATCAGCCCCAGCATTTT,CASSPPPRGGGYQPQHF
NA,TRBJ2-3,TRBV27,TRBD2,17,TGTGCCAGCAGTTTAATTTGGGTAGCGGGGAGCACAGATACGCAGTATTTT,CASSLIWVAGSTDTQYF
few,TRBJ2-2,TRBV5-4,NA,18,TGTGCCAGCAGCTTGATCCCATACAGGCGTCAGAACACCGGGGAGCTGTTTTTT,CASSLIPYRRQNTGELFF
few,TRBJ1-5,TRBV6-5,NA,14,TGTGCCAGCAGTTCGGGGGTAGGGAATCAGCCCCAGCATTTT,CASSSGVGNQPQHF
few,TRBJ2-3,TRBV7-2,NA,15,TGTGCCAGCAGCCCACAAGGGGACTTCACAGATACGCAGTATTTT,CASSPQGDFTDTQYF
once,TRBJ2-7,TRBV19,NA,13,TGTGCCAGTAGTATTGGGGCAGGGTTCGAGCAGTACTTC,CASSIGAGFEQYF
many,TRBJ2-1,TRBV10-3,TRBD2,14,TGTGCCACACGTGGACTAGCGGGGGGCAATGAGCAGTTCTTC,CATRGLAGGNEQFF
many,TRBJ2-7,TRBV7-2,NA,15,TGTGCCAGCAGCTCTCAGGCAGGGGCCTCCTACGAGCAGTACTTC,CASSSQAGASYEQYF
few,TRBJ1-4,TRBV25-1,TRBD1,15,TGTGCCAGCAGTGTGGCCCGGGACAGGGATGAAAAACTGTTTTTT,CASSVARDRDEKLFF
many,TRBJ1-5,TRBV21-1,NA,19,TGTGCCAGCAGCAAAAAAAACGGGGCCACAGGGGGCAGCAATCAGCCCCAGCATTTT,CASSKKNGATGGSNQPQHF
NA,TRBJ2-2,TRBV9,NA,14,TGTGCCAGCAGCGTAGAAGGAGAGACCGGGGAGCTGTTTTTT,CASSVEGETGELFF
NA,TRBJ1-1,TRBV5-1,NA,13,TGCGCCAGCAGCTACAGGGTGGACACTGAAGCTTTCTTT,CASSYRVDTEAFF
NA,TRBJ2-5,TRBV5-1,NA,12,TGCGCCAGCAGTAGTAGGGCAGAGACCCAGTACTTC,CASSSRAETQYF
NA,TRBJ2-1,TRBV9,TRBD1,16,TGTGCCAGCAGCCCAGCCCCAACAGGGGGAAGTGATGAGCAGTTCTTC,CASSPAPTGGSDEQFF
many,TRBJ2-3,TRBV12-3/TRBV12-4,NA,13,TGTGCCAGCATTATCACCCGAGGGCAGCCGCAGTATTTT,CASIITRGQPQYF
NA,TRBJ2-7,TRBV3-1,TRBD1,16,TGTGCCAGCAGCCTTCTCCCCGACAGGGTCCCCTACGAGCAGTACTTC,CASSLLPDRVPYEQYF
NA,TRBJ2-1,TRBV24-1,TRBD1,13,TGTGCCACCAGTGCAGGGGGCTACAATGAGCAGTTCTTC,CATSAGGYNEQFF
NA,TRBJ2-3,TRBV5-1,NA,13,TGCGCCAGCAGCCCGCCTCTAGTTGATACGCAGTATTTT,CASSPPLVDTQYF
many,TRBJ2-1,TRBV7-7,NA,14,TGTGCCAGCAGCTTAGGGAACGCGGGCAATGAGCAGTTCTTC,CASSLGNAGNEQFF
many,TRBJ1-1,TRBV5-1,TRBD1,13,TGCGCCAGCAGCGTTGGAACAGGGGCTGAAGCTTTCTTT,CASSVGTGAEAFF
many,TRBJ1-2,TRBV4-3,NA,15,TGCGCCAGCAGCTCATCCTTTAGGGCAGGGGATGGCTACACCTTC,CASSSSFRAGDGYTF
NA,TRBJ1-4,TRBV7-3,NA,16,TGTGCCAGCAGGTACTTAAAGGGAACTGCTAATGAAAAACTGTTTTTT,CASRYLKGTANEKLFF
NA,TRBJ1-5,TRBV2,NA,15,TGTGCCAGCAGTGCTACAGGGTATTCAGGCCAGCCCCAGCATTTT,CASSATGYSGQPQHF
many,TRBJ2-2,TRBV7-8,TRBD1,16,TGTGCCAGCAGCGAACTCGACAGGGCGGAGAGCGGGGAGCTGTTTTTT,CASSELDRAESGELFF
many,TRBJ2-1,TRBV7-8,TRBD2,17,TGTGCAAGCAGCCCTAGCGGGGGCACTACCTCCTACAATGAGCAGTTCTTC,CASSPSGGTTSYNEQFF
NA,TRBJ1-4,TRBV20-1,NA,14,TGCAGTGCTAGGTCGGGACAAAATAGTGAAAAACTGTTTTTT,CSARSGQNSEKLFF
few,TRBJ2-7,TRBV6-6,TRBD2,16,TGTGCCAGCAGTTTCTCCGGGACTAGCGGGGCCTACGAGCAGTACTTC,CASSFSGTSGAYEQYF
NA,TRBJ2-7,TRBV6-6,TRBD1,16,TGTGCCAGCAGTCCCTCGGGGACAGGGGGGCCCTACGAGCAGTACTTC,CASSPSGTGGPYEQYF
many,TRBJ1-1,TRBV7-3,TRBD1,14,TGTGCCAGCAGCTTCAGCAGGGGGGACACTGAAGCTTTCTTT,CASSFSRGDTEAFF
many,TRBJ2-3,TRBV7-2,TRBD2,22,TGTGCCAGCAGCTTAGCCCCAAGATTTAGTCCCGGGACTAGCGGGGGAAGAGATACGCAGTATTTT,CASSLAPRFSPGTSGGRDTQYF
few,TRBJ1-1,TRBV6-6,NA,12,TGTGCCAGCAGTCATCAGAACACTGAAGCTTTCTTT,CASSHQNTEAFF
many,TRBJ2-1,TRBV7-2,NA,13,TGTGCCAGCAGCTTAGCTTTCGGGACAGAGCAGTTCTTC,CASSLAFGTEQFF
few,TRBJ1-1,TRBV7-9,NA,15,TGTGCCAGCAGCTCCCTCCGCCAAGCGAGTACTGAAGCTTTCTTT,CASSSLRQASTEAFF
many,TRBJ2-2,TRBV6-6,NA,12,TGTGCCAGCAGTCGAGGGGACGGGGAGCTGTTTTTT,CASSRGDGELFF
many,TRBJ2-7,TRBV9,NA,12,TGTGCCAGCAGCCCAAAGTCTGGCGAGCAGTACTTC,CASSPKSGEQYF
many,TRBJ2-3,TRBV18,NA,14,TGCGCCAGCAGCCCCGGACGTAGCACAGATACGCAGTATTTT,CASSPGRSTDTQYF
NA,TRBJ1-3,TRBV18,NA,17,TGTGCCAGCTCACCACTATCCAGGGCAGGGCCTGGAAACACCATATATTTT,CASSPLSRAGPGNTIYF
few,TRBJ1-1,TRBV5-1,TRBD1,16,TGCGCCAGCAGCGTAACTCACAGGGGGCGTTTAAATAGAGCTTTCTTT,CASSVTHRGRLNRAFF
few,TRBJ2-1,TRBV11-2,NA,16,TGTGCCAGCAGCCGAGGAAGGAGGGGGAGATTCAATGAGCAGTTCTTC,CASSRGRRGRFNEQFF
many,TRBJ1-1,TRBV4-1,NA,14,TGCGCCAGCAGCCCCCGGCCGGTCGGCACTGAAGCTTTCTTT,CASSPRPVGTEAFF
NA,TRBJ1-3,TRBV7-2,NA,17,TGTGCCAGCAGCTTAGTATCTTCCCAGAGCTCTGGAAACACCATATATTTT,CASSLVSSQSSGNTIYF
many,TRBJ2-3,TRBV7-2,NA,13,TGTGCCAGCAGCTCCGCCCCCCCAGATACGCAGTATTTT,CASSSAPPDTQYF
many,TRBJ2-2,TRBV7-6,NA,16,TGTGCCAGCAGCTTAGCGCCCAGGCTGTCCACCGGGGAGCTGTTTTTT,CASSLAPRLSTGELFF
NA,TRBJ2-1,TRBV2,NA,14,TGTGCCACTCTGCCAGACAGCTCCTACAATGAGCAGTTCTTC,CATLPDSSYNEQFF
NA,TRBJ1-3,TRBV4-1,NA,14,TGCGCCAGCAGCCAAGGCGGGCGCCGAAACACCATATATTTT,CASSQGGRRNTIYF
once,TRBJ2-5,TRBV20-1,TRBD2,14,TGCAGTGCTAGCTTAGCGGGGGTTCAAGAGACCCAGTACTTC,CSASLAGVQETQYF
many,TRBJ1-1,TRBV10-3,NA,19,TGTGCCATCAGTGAGTCACTAAGGGGAGGATTTTACATGAACACTGAAGCTTTCTTT,CAISESLRGGFYMNTEAFF
many,TRBJ2-7,TRBV5-5,NA,12,TGTGCCAGCAGCCTCACCTCCTACGAGCAGTACTTC,CASSLTSYEQYF
few,TRBJ2-3,TRBV20-1,TRBD2,14,TGCAGTGCTATTCGCGGGGGAGGCACAGATACGCAGTATTTT,CSAIRGGGTDTQYF